Reported below is one TCR beta chain. Its antigen is not identified. CDR1 MGHDK and CDR2 SYGVNS come from the germline V gene. V trimming: 6 bases; J trimming: 3 bases; junction bases outside the gene matches: 10. The CDR3 consists of 17 residues. This sample was taken from a study of Graves' ophthalmopathy and Graves' hyperthyroidism. Overall study context: A follow-up of 18 months without ophthalmopathy meant that hyperthyroidism was stable. Study-wide results and limits: Blood also contained most of the expanded thyroid clonotypes above 0.001 frequency.

Amplification of the TCR beta CDR3 regions used RNA transcripts (as template). The workflow started with a first-round RT-PCR run with HTBI primers and then moved on to a second-round multiplex PCR. TCRdb passed the multiplex PCR reads through MiXCR, listing each CDR3 protein once. Here the sample spans over a million distinct CDR3 sequences, approximately 35% being singletons. Sequenced: peripheral blood or thyroid tissue (not recorded which). This chain uses TRBV25-1 with TRBJ1-4, with 10 bases fitting TRBD1. This receptor was taken from an adult man with Graves' hyperthyroidism. CDR3 loop: CASRDDRGRSANEKLFF. The DNA for the CDR3 is TGTGCCAGCAGGGACGACAGGGGGCGATCTGCTAATGAAAAACTGTTTTTT.